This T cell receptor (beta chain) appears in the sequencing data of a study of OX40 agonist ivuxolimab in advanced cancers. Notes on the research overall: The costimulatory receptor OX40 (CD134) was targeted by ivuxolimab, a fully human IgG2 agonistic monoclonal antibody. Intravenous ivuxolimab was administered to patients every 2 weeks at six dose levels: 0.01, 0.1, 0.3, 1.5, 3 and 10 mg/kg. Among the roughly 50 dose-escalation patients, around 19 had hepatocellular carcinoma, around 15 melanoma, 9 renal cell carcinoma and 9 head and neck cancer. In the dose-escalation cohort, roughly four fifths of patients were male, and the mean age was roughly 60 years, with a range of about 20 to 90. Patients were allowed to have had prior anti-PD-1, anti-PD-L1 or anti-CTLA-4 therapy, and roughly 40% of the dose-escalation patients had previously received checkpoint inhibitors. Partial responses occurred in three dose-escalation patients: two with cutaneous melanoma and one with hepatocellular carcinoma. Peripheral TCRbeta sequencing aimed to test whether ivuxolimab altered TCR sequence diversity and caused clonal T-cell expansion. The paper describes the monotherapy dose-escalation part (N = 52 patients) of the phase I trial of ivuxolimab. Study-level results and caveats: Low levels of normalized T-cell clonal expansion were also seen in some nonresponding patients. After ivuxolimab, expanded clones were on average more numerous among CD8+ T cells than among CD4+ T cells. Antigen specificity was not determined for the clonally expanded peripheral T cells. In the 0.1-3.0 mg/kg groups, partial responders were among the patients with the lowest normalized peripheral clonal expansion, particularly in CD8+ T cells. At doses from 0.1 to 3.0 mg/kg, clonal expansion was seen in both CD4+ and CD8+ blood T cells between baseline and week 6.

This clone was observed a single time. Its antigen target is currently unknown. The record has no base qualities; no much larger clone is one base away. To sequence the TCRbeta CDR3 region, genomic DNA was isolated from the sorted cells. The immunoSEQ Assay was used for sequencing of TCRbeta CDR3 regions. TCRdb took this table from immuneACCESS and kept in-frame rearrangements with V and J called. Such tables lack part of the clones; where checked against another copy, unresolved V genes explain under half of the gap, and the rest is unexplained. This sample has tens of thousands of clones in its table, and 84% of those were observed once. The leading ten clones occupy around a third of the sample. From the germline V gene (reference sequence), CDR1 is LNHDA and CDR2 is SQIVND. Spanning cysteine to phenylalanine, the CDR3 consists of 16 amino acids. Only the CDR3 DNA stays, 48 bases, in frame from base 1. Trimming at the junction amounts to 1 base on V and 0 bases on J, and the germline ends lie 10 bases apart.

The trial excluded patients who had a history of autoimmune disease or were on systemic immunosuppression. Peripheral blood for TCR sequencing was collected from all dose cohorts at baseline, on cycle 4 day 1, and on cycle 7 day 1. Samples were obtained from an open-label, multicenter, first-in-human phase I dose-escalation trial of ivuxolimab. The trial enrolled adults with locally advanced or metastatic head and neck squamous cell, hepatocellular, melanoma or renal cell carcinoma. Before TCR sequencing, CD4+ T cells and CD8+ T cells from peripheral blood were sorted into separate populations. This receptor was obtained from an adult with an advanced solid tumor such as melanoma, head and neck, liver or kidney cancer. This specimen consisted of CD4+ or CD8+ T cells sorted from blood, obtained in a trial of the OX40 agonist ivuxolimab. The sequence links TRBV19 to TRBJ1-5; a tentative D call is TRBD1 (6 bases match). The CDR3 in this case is CASSIGQGNSNQPQHF. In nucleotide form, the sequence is TGTGCCAGTAGTATAGGCCAGGGGAATAGCAATCAGCCCCAGCATTTT.